A selection of T cell receptor beta chains follows, all from one sample in a study of blood T cell repertoires in COVID-19. Repertoires were generated with immunoSEQ multiplex PCR, while TCRdb's copy carries only in-frame clones and drops some. This table has 300,000 to 400,000 clones, 65% to 90% appearing once. Sample: peripheral blood. The receptors here all came from a human donor in a cohort sampled during active COVID-19. CDR3s include the opening cysteine and the closing phenylalanine or tryptophan. The D gene is left open where the match is weak. Not every row has a clone size; where given, it reads once, few, many or a size class.

size,J,V,D,CDR3,DNA
-,TRBJ2-7,TRBV12-3/TRBV12-4,TRBD1,CASSSTGLNEQYF,TGTGCCAGCAGTTCGACAGGGTTAAACGAGCAGTACTTC
-,TRBJ1-1,TRBV5-1,-,CASSSGSGTEAFF,TGCGCCAGCAGCTCCGGGTCGGGGACTGAAGCTTTCTTT
-,TRBJ1-2,TRBV20-1,-,CSARREDYTF,TGCAGTGCTAGACGAGAAGACTACACCTTC
-,TRBJ1-1,TRBV28,-,CASSPPGGYSNTEAFF,TGTGCCAGCAGTCCACCGGGGGGTTATAGCAACACTGAAGCTTTCTTT
-,TRBJ2-7,TRBV27,-,CASSFGTGSSYEQYF,TGTGCCAGCAGTTTTGGCACGGGATCCTCCTACGAGCAGTACTTC
-,TRBJ2-7,TRBV18,TRBD1,CASSPVTGRNEQYF,TGTGCCAGCTCACCCGTGACAGGGCGAAACGAGCAGTACTTC
-,TRBJ2-1,TRBV6-6,TRBD2,CASRMGSGGAGEQFF,TGTGCCAGCAGAATGGGTAGCGGGGGGGCTGGTGAGCAGTTCTTC
-,TRBJ2-3,TRBV12-3/TRBV12-4,-,CASSDSLTDTQYF,TGTGCCAGCAGTGATAGTCTCACGGATACGCAGTATTTT
-,TRBJ1-2,TRBV6-5,-,CASSYGGLEKNYGYTF,TGTGCCAGCAGTTACGGCGGTCTGGAGAAAAACTATGGCTACACCTTC
-,TRBJ2-3,TRBV5-8,TRBD2,CASSLAGAADTQYF,TGTGCCAGCAGTCTAGCGGGGGCCGCAGATACGCAGTATTTT
-,TRBJ1-3,TRBV18,TRBD1,CASSGTDGNTIYF,TGTGCCAGCTCAGGGACAGATGGAAACACCATATATTTT
-,TRBJ2-5,TRBV20-1,-,CSASPAGAGETQYF,TGCAGTGCTAGTCCCGCGGGGGCTGGAGAGACCCAGTACTTC
few,TRBJ1-5,TRBV27,TRBD1,CASSPGQGNQPQHF,TGTGCCAGCAGTCCCGGACAGGGCAATCAGCCCCAGCATTTT
-,TRBJ1-1,TRBV30,-,CAWKDRWNTEAFF,TGTGCCTGGAAAGACAGATGGAACACTGAAGCTTTCTTT
few,TRBJ2-7,TRBV6-1,TRBD1,CASSAPRGTGTIYEQYF,TGTGCCAGCAGTGCACCTCGAGGGACAGGGACCATTTACGAGCAGTACTTC
-,TRBJ2-7,TRBV7-9,TRBD1,CASSSLRQGAYEQYF,TGTGCCAGCAGCTCATTGCGGCAGGGGGCCTACGAGCAGTACTTC
-,TRBJ2-1,TRBV7-9,-,CASIPTLGAHYNEQFF,TGTGCCAGCATTCCCACCCTGGGGGCCCACTACAATGAGCAGTTCTTC
few,TRBJ1-5,TRBV7-2,-,CASSTTRNQPQHF,TGTGCCAGCAGCACCACGAGGAATCAGCCCCAGCATTTT
-,TRBJ1-5,TRBV7-9,-,CASSLSSSNQPQHF,TGTGCCAGCAGCTTAAGCTCAAGCAATCAGCCCCAGCATTTT
-,TRBJ1-1,TRBV29-1,TRBD1,CSVTTGSFAEAFF,TGCAGCGTAACGACAGGGAGTTTCGCTGAAGCTTTCTTT
-,TRBJ1-4,TRBV4-2,-,CASSQDSGMNEKLFF,TGTGCCAGCAGCCAAGATTCAGGGATGAATGAAAAACTGTTTTTT
-,TRBJ1-1,TRBV5-4,-,CASIPGTANTEAFF,TGTGCCAGCATCCCTGGGACTGCGAACACTGAAGCTTTCTTT
-,TRBJ2-6,TRBV18,-,CASSPVSGANVLTF,TGTGCCAGCTCACCCGTCTCTGGGGCCAACGTCCTGACTTTC
-,TRBJ2-7,TRBV5-1,TRBD2,CASSFWTSYEQYF,TGCGCCAGCAGCTTTTGGACTAGCTACGAGCAGTACTTC
-,TRBJ2-5,TRBV6-5,-,CASNSIRYQETQYF,TGTGCCAGCAATTCTATCCGGTACCAAGAGACCCAGTACTTC
-,TRBJ2-2,TRBV30,-,CAWSVRRGTGELFF,TGTGCCTGGAGTGTACGGCGGGGAACCGGGGAGCTGTTTTTT
-,TRBJ1-4,TRBV5-1,TRBD1,CASSPTGNEKLFF,TGCGCCAGCAGCCCGACAGGGAATGAAAAACTGTTTTTT
-,TRBJ1-5,TRBV12-3/TRBV12-4,-,CASSLAVFEPQHF,TGTGCCAGCAGTTTAGCTGTGTTCGAGCCCCAGCATTTT
-,TRBJ1-5,TRBV20-1,TRBD1,CSASLDRGRGQPQHF,TGCAGTGCTAGTCTGGACAGGGGTCGGGGTCAGCCCCAGCATTTT
-,TRBJ1-5,TRBV6-1,-,CASSEFYGSLSNQPQHF,TGTGCCAGCAGTGAATTTTACGGTTCTTTGAGCAATCAGCCCCAGCATTTT
-,TRBJ2-7,TRBV3-1/TRBV3-2,TRBD1,CASSRDSYEQYF,TGTGCCAGCAGCCGGGACAGTTACGAGCAGTACTTC
-,TRBJ2-4,TRBV29-1,-,CSVDTGAKNIQYF,TGCAGCGTTGACACGGGAGCCAAAAACATTCAGTACTTC
-,TRBJ1-2,TRBV28,-,CASRLNGYTF,TGTGCCAGCAGACTGAATGGCTACACCTTC
-,TRBJ1-1,TRBV6-1,-,CASSDLGGTEAFF,TGTGCCAGCAGTGATCTGGGAGGGACTGAAGCTTTCTTT
-,TRBJ2-2,TRBV5-1,TRBD2,CASSPPFSGVNTGELFF,TGCGCCAGCAGCCCCCCGTTTAGCGGGGTCAACACCGGGGAGCTGTTTTTT
-,TRBJ2-2,TRBV5-1,-,CASSPGRNTGELFF,TGCGCCAGCAGCCCCGGTCGGAACACCGGGGAGCTGTTTTTT
-,TRBJ1-1,TRBV28,-,CASSRTSSLGGGGTEAFF,TGTGCCAGCAGCAGAACTTCTTCTTTGGGGGGAGGTGGCACTGAAGCTTTCTTT
-,TRBJ1-3,TRBV5-6,-,CASSFDRGVSGNTIYF,TGTGCCAGCAGCTTCGATAGGGGTGTCTCTGGAAACACCATATATTTT
once,TRBJ2-1,TRBV5-6,-,CASSLERLLNEQFF,TGTGCCAGCAGCTTAGAAAGACTCCTCAATGAGCAGTTCTTC
-,TRBJ1-5,TRBV12-5,TRBD1,CASGFGDRGGNQPQHF,TGTGCTAGTGGTTTCGGTGACAGGGGGGGCAATCAGCCCCAGCATTTT
-,TRBJ2-2,TRBV24-1,-,CATSDLHRGATGELFF,TGTGCCACCAGTGATTTGCACCGGGGGGCGACCGGGGAGCTGTTTTTT
-,TRBJ2-7,TRBV5-4,TRBD1,CASSPGTGSSYEQYF,TGTGCCAGCAGCCCGGGGACAGGGTCATCCTACGAGCAGTACTTC
-,TRBJ1-2,TRBV7-8,-,CASSFYTHNYGYTF,TGTGCCAGCAGCTTTTATACTCACAACTATGGCTACACCTTC
-,TRBJ1-1,TRBV6-5,-,CASSYSNAGDTEAFF,TGTGCCAGCAGTTACTCGAATGCAGGTGACACTGAAGCTTTCTTT
-,TRBJ2-3,TRBV5-6,TRBD1,CASSLLSRGGADTQYF,TGTGCCAGCAGCTTACTTTCCCGAGGGGGCGCAGATACGCAGTATTTT
-,TRBJ1-1,TRBV12-3/TRBV12-4,-,CASSRGQNTEAFF,TGTGCCAGCAGCCGAGGACAGAACACTGAAGCTTTCTTT
-,TRBJ1-4,TRBV2,-,CASSGTSASEKLFF,TGTGCCAGCAGTGGGACATCCGCTTCTGAAAAACTGTTTTTT
once,TRBJ2-7,TRBV30,TRBD2,CAWSTGGTQSAEQYF,TGTGCCTGGAGTACGGGGGGGACTCAAAGCGCCGAGCAGTACTTC
-,TRBJ1-6,TRBV3-1/TRBV3-2,TRBD1,CASSQGHGGQGNSPLHF,TGTGCCAGCAGCCAAGGCCACGGGGGACAGGGAAATTCACCCCTCCACTTT
-,TRBJ1-5,TRBV20-1,-,CSASETDDQPQHF,TGCAGTGCTAGTGAGACTGATGATCAGCCCCAGCATTTT
-,TRBJ2-1,TRBV5-1,-,CASSLFPYNEQFF,TGCGCCAGCAGCTTGTTTCCTTACAATGAGCAGTTCTTC
-,TRBJ1-5,TRBV27,TRBD1,CASSYHWSETDRMNQPQHF,TGTGCCAGCAGTTACCATTGGTCCGAAACGGACAGGATGAATCAGCCCCAGCATTTT
-,TRBJ2-7,TRBV3-1/TRBV3-2,-,CASSRETRSYEQYF,TGTGCCAGCAGCCGAGAGACTAGGTCCTACGAGCAGTACTTC
-,TRBJ2-7,TRBV27,-,CASSRPDGEQYF,TGTGCCAGCAGCCGACCTGACGGGGAGCAGTACTTC
-,TRBJ2-1,TRBV27,-,CASSLSSDNEQFF,TGTGCCAGCAGTCTATCTTCCGACAATGAGCAGTTCTTC
-,TRBJ1-3,TRBV28,-,CASSLWGEAGNTIYF,TGTGCCAGCAGCCTGTGGGGGGAAGCTGGAAACACCATATATTTT
-,TRBJ2-1,TRBV19,TRBD1,CASSIGDREFWNEQFF,TGTGCCAGTAGTATCGGGGACAGGGAGTTCTGGAATGAGCAGTTCTTC
-,TRBJ2-7,TRBV18,TRBD1,CASSTGTVFYEQYF,TGTGCCAGCTCAACCGGGACAGTATTCTACGAGCAGTACTTC